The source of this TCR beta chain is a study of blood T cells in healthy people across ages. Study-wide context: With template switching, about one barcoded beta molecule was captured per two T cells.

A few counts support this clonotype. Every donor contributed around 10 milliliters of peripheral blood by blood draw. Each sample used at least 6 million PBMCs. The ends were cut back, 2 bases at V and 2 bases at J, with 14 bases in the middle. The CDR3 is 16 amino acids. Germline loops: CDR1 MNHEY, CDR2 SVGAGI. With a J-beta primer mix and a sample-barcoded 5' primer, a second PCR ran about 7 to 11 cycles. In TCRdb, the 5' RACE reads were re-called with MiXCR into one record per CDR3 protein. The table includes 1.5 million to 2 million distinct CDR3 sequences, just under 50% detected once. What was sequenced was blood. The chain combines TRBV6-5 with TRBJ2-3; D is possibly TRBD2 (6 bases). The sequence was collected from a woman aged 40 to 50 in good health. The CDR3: CASSYKGRRTTDTQYF. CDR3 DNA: TGTGCCAGCAGTTACAAGGGGAGGCGGACCACAGATACGCAGTATTTT.